A single sample gave rise to the 32 T cell receptor beta chains below, sequenced in a study of cytomegalovirus exposure and HLA in healthy donors. Primers for the PCR totalled 60 Vbeta and 13 Jbeta. Here immunoSEQ multiplex PCR was the method, and the copy in TCRdb shows in-frame clones only, minus some. The data hold about 90,000 clones, with 55% to 75% observed a single time. What was sequenced was PBMCs. Every receptor here comes from a woman aged 50 to 60 in good health and CMV-seropositive.

Written as DNA, the CDR3 is TGTGCCAGCAGCTATAGCGGGAGGGTAGCCGGGGAGCTGTTTTTT. Protein: CASSYSGRVAGELFF. J is TRBJ2-2 and V is TRBV11-3, with TRBD2 matching over 11 bases. Germline V CDR1 and CDR2: SGHNT, YENEEA. The CDR3 runs 15 residues. Trimming cost V 4 bases and J 6 bases; bases outside gene matches: 4.

This chain connects TRBV18 to TRBJ1-5; D is perhaps TRBD1 (5 bases). Germline CDR1 and CDR2: KGHSH and LQKENI. The CDR3 extends over 15 amino acids. The V end was cut by 0 bases, the J end by 5 bases, with 11 bases between. CDR3 sequence reads: CASSPPGLADQPQHF. The CDR3, as DNA: TGTGCCAGCTCACCACCGGGACTCGCAGATCAGCCCCAGCATTTT.

Only a few counts were recorded for this clone. The V gene is TRBV30, the J gene TRBJ2-3; TRBD1 matches at 7 bases. The CDR3 totals 14 residues. Germline V gene data show CDR1 as GTSNPN and CDR2 as SVGIG (reference sequence). Unmatched junction bases numbered 2, after V lost 2 bases and J lost 0 bases. This CDR3 is CAWSLGQSTDTQYF. The DNA of the CDR3 is TGTGCCTGGAGTTTGGGACAGAGCACAGATACGCAGTATTTT.

The chain couples TRBV4-2 to TRBJ1-2; 10 bases line up with TRBD1. Trimming took 2 bases from V and 7 from J; bases not matched to a gene: 7. CDR1 is LGHNA and CDR2 is YNFKEQ in the germline V gene. The CDR3 consists of 15 residues. DNA for the CDR3: TGTGCCAGCAGCCAACTGGGACAGGGGTATACTGGCTACACCTTC. Protein product: CASSQLGQGYTGYTF.

The chain has TRBV7-4 and TRBJ1-3; D remains unclear. V shed 5 bases and J shed 7 bases, with 6 bases lying between them. CDR3 length: 11 amino acids. The germline V gene encodes CDR1 SGHVT and CDR2 SQSDAQ. The DNA of the CDR3 is TGTGCCAGCAGCGCCCGGAACACCATATATTTT. This translates into CASSARNTIYF.

There are a few counts of this clone. The gene calls are TRBV2 and TRBJ1-6, with TRBD1 matching 7 bases. CDR3 length: 16 amino acids. J gave up 7 bases and V 2 bases, and 8 bases lay outside the gene matches. The V gene's germline CDR1 is SNHLY and CDR2 FYNNEI. The CDR3 spells CASSERATGPNSPLHF. The CDR3 nucleotides read TGTGCCAGCAGTGAAAGGGCGACAGGGCCCAATTCACCCCTCCACTTT. Full variable domain (outside the CDR3, taken from reference TRBV2 and TRBJ1-6): EPEVTQTPSHQVTQMGQEVILRCVPISNHLYFYWYRQILGQKVEFLVSFYNNEISEKSEIFDDQFSVERPDGSNFTLKIRSTKLEDSAMYFCASSERATGPNSPLHFGNGTRLTVT.

CDR3 loop: CASRTSGNEQFF. In nucleotides, the CDR3 is TGTGCCAGCAGAACCAGTGGCAATGAGCAGTTCTTC. The chain carries TRBV28 and TRBJ2-1, with D uncertain. Deletions cut 6 bases from V and 6 bases from J, with 9 bases between. The CDR3 totals 12 residues. From germline, CDR1 is MDHEN and CDR2 SYDVKM.

The chain uses TRBV19 and TRBJ2-6; no firm D call. Trimming took 5 bases from V and 0 from J, leaving 11 bases between them. Germline CDR1 is LNHDA and CDR2 is SQIVND (reference sequence). The CDR3 runs to 16 residues. The CDR3 protein is CASSPRGFSGANVLTF. The CDR3 bases are TGTGCCAGTAGTCCCAGAGGATTCTCTGGGGCCAACGTCCTGACTTTC.

The CDR3 coding sequence is TGTGCCAGTAGTGCCAGCTCTGGGGCCAACGTCCTGACTTTC. This sequence encodes CASSASSGANVLTF. This chain joins TRBV19 and TRBJ2-6, with D uncertain. Per germline, CDR1 LNHDA and CDR2 SQIVND (reference sequence). CDR3 size: 14 residues. V lost 5 bases to trimming and J lost 0 bases, with 5 bases between them.

This rearrangement joins TRBV28 to TRBJ2-5, with a possible D match to TRBD2 (6 bases). The last part of the DNA fits TRBJ2-7 better; the J call may be wrong. Germline CDR1 is MDHEN and CDR2 is SYDVKM. The CDR3 is 15 amino acids. As DNA, the CDR3 is TGTGCCAGCAGTTTAGTTAGCGGATACTCCTACGAGCAGTACTTC. This sequence encodes CASSLVSGYSYEQYF.

The chain combines TRBV6-1 with TRBJ2-7; no firm D call. CDR1 and CDR2 from the germline V gene are MNHNS and SASEGT. Trimming left V 8 bases short and J 1 base short, with 6 bases between. The CDR3 covers 11 residues. CDR3 residues: CASQQSYEQYF. CDR3 nucleotide sequence: TGTGCCAGCCAACAATCCTACGAGCAGTACTTC.

V usage is TRBV4-1 and J usage is TRBJ1-2; the match to TRBD1 covers 8 bases. V shed 6 bases and J 2 bases; nucleotides not matched to a gene: 11. Germline-derived CDR1 and CDR2 are MGHRA and YSYEKL. This CDR3 has 16 amino acids. This chain's CDR3 is CASSFRGGQANYGYTF. In DNA form, the CDR3 reads TGCGCCAGCAGTTTCCGTGGGGGACAGGCCAACTATGGCTACACCTTC.

The chain has TRBV5-1 and TRBJ2-3, with 7 bases lining up with TRBD2. V lost 1 base, J lost 3 bases, and 2 bases stayed unmatched. The CDR3 extends over 14 amino acids. In germline, CDR1 is SGHRS, CDR2 YFSETQ. The CDR3 spells CASSLPSGTDTQYF. DNA for the CDR3: TGCGCCAGCAGCTTGCCTAGCGGAACAGATACGCAGTATTTT.

The chain links TRBV9 to TRBJ1-2; D remains unclear. Germline V gene data show CDR1 as SGDLS and CDR2 as YYNGEE. The CDR3 is 14 amino acids. Trimming left V 4 bases short and J 7 bases short, with 17 bases between. In nucleotides, the CDR3 is TGTGCCAGCAGCCCCAACCTCGGGGAGCGTGGCTACACCTTC. It specifies CASSPNLGERGYTF.

This clone was detected only once. The chain couples TRBV10-1 to TRBJ1-3, with unresolved D. This CDR3 contains 14 residues. Germline CDR1 and CDR2: WNHNN and SYGVQD (reference sequence). Trimming cost V 0 bases and J 1 base, with 4 bases left between them. The CDR3 region is CASSESGSGNTIYF. The CDR3, as DNA: TGCGCCAGCAGTGAGTCCGGGTCTGGAAACACCATATATTTT.

This chain links TRBV27 with TRBJ2-1; TRBD2 matches 9 bases. Germline V gene sequence: CDR1 MNHEY, CDR2 SMNVEV (reference sequence). V shed 5 bases, J shed 5 bases, and the junction held 7 bases outside the gene matches. The CDR3 is 15 residues long. The CDR3 sequence is CASSRGRAKHNEQFF. The CDR3 nucleotides read TGTGCCAGCAGTCGCGGGAGGGCCAAACACAATGAGCAGTTCTTC.

CDR3 protein: CASSPTSYGYTF. CDR3 sequence (DNA): TGTGCCAGCAGCCCAACATCATATGGCTACACCTTC. J is TRBJ1-2 and V is TRBV7-8, with D unclear. The CDR3 runs to 12 residues. CDR1 is SGHVS and CDR2 is FQNEAQ in the germline V gene. V lost 5 bases to trimming and J lost 5 bases, with 9 bases between them.

J is TRBJ2-3 and V is TRBV13; 10 bases are a match to TRBD1. Germline V gene sequence: CDR1 PRHDT, CDR2 FYEKMQ (reference sequence). J gave up 4 bases and V 4 bases, and 5 bases lay outside the gene matches. CDR3 length: 15 amino acids. The CDR3, as DNA: TGTGCCAGCAGCTCCGACAGGGGGCACGCAGATACGCAGTATTTT. This gives the protein CASSSDRGHADTQYF.

This sequence joins TRBV6-5 and TRBJ2-5, with a tentative D call TRBD2 (6 bases). V lost 5 bases, J lost 1 base, and 8 bases lay in between. Germline CDR1 is MNHEY and CDR2 is SVGAGI. This CDR3 comprises 13 residues. The CDR3 coding sequence is TGTGCCAGCAGTGAGCGGGTCCAAGAGACCCAGTACTTC. Protein: CASSERVQETQYF.

CDR3 DNA sequence: TGTGCCAGCAGTCCGCTGCCGGGACTAGTCAATAGAAAGTACTTC. It codes for CASSPLPGLVNRKYF. The chain combines TRBV28 with TRBJ2-7; 8 bases fit TRBD2. With V trimmed by 5 bases and J by 11 bases, 17 bases remained unmatched. Germline assignment: CDR1 MDHEN and CDR2 SYDVKM. This CDR3 has 15 amino acids.

By share, this clone ranks as medium-sized (0.01 to 0.1%). The chain combines TRBV19 with TRBJ2-7, with 11 nucleotides matching TRBD2. Looked up from germline, CDR1 is LNHDA and CDR2 is SQIVND (reference sequence). This CDR3 has 16 residues. CDR3 residues: CPLGHPGLAEIYEQYF. CDR3 nucleotides: TGTCCCTTGGGTCACCCGGGACTAGCGGAAATATACGAGCAGTACTTC.

The J gene is TRBJ2-5, the V gene TRBV10-1; tentative D call: TRBD2 (7 bases). V shed 9 bases and J shed 2 bases, with 13 bases lying between them. CDR1 is WNHNN and CDR2 is SYGVQD in the germline V gene (reference sequence). The length of the CDR3 is 13 residues. CDR3 in DNA: TGCGCCAGAGAGGGGGAGGGGCAAGAGACCCAGTACTTC. This translates into CAREGEGQETQYF.

The V gene is TRBV11-2, the J gene TRBJ2-5; perhaps TRBD2 as D (5 bases). V dropped 1 base and J dropped 9 bases, with 15 bases sitting between them. Germline CDR1 is SGHAT and CDR2 is FQNNGV. The CDR3 loop spans 14 amino acids. The CDR3: CASSLGWASEAQYF. In nucleotides, the CDR3 is TGTGCCAGCAGCTTAGGGTGGGCCTCGGAGGCCCAGTACTTC. Using reference TRBV11-2 and TRBJ2-5 for the parts outside the CDR3, the full variable domain is EAGVAQSPRYKIIEKRQSVAFWCNPISGHATLYWYQQILGQGPKLLIQFQNNGVVDDSQLPKDRFSAERLKGVDSTLKIQPAKLEDSAVYLCASSLGWASEAQYFGPGTRLLVL.

The chain carries TRBV7-9 and TRBJ2-3, with 8 bases that match TRBD2. With V trimmed by 4 bases and J by 5 bases, 11 bases remained unmatched. This CDR3 spans 16 amino acids. Germline CDR1 SEHNR, CDR2 FQNEAQ (reference sequence). The CDR3 DNA reads as TGTGCCAGCAGCTCCGCAATCGGGAGGGCGAAAGATACGCAGTATTTT. It translates to CASSSAIGRAKDTQYF.

This clone was counted a few times. Here the CDR3 DNA reads TGTGCCAGCAGTTCCCATGGGACTAGCGGGAGGGAAGTCAACAATGAGCAGTTCTTC. It encodes CASSSHGTSGREVNNEQFF. The chain employs TRBV28 and TRBJ2-1; 16 nucleotides line up with TRBD2. There are 19 residues in the CDR3. Trimming removed 4 bases from V and 5 bases from J; junction bases left unmatched: 11. Germline V CDR1 and CDR2: MDHEN, SYDVKM.

Only a few counts were recorded for this clone. The chain recombines TRBV19 with TRBJ1-1; possibly TRBD1 for D (5 bases). The CDR3 loop spans 15 amino acids. Germline-derived CDR1 and CDR2 are LNHDA and SQIVND (reference sequence). V was shortened by 1 base and J by 3 bases, with 12 bases between the two germline ends. In DNA, the CDR3 is TGTGCCAGTAGTATAGGGGGGGACTGGGACACTGAAGCTTTCTTT. Amino acid sequence: CASSIGGDWDTEAFF.

This rearrangement joins TRBV30 to TRBJ2-1, with 10 bases lining up with TRBD2. Germline V gives CDR1 GTSNPN, CDR2 SVGIG (reference sequence). The CDR3 has 13 amino acids. V shed 8 bases and J 10 bases; nucleotides not matched to a gene: 11. The CDR3 is CAARLAGGGEQFF. The CDR3 DNA is TGTGCCGCCAGACTAGCGGGTGGAGGGGAGCAGTTCTTC.

The chain couples TRBV28 to TRBJ1-1; D uncertain. This CDR3 has 13 residues. Per germline, CDR1 MDHEN and CDR2 SYDVKM. V lost 1 base and J 3 bases, leaving 6 bases between the germline ends. Here the CDR3 reads CASSLFRDTEAFF. The CDR3 DNA follows: TGTGCCAGCAGTTTATTCCGAGACACTGAAGCTTTCTTT.

The chain uses TRBV2 and TRBJ1-2, with 7 bases identical to TRBD1. Looked up from germline, CDR1 is SNHLY and CDR2 is FYNNEI. The CDR3 is 14 residues long. Unmatched junction bases numbered 6, after V lost 7 bases and J lost 1 base. DNA of the CDR3: TGTGCCAGCAATCGGGACAGTATTAACTATGGCTACACCTTC. Protein sequence: CASNRDSINYGYTF.

This chain connects TRBV10-2 to TRBJ1-2; 7 positions agree with TRBD1. With 3 bases clipped from V and 1 base from J, the junction kept 8 bases outside the gene matches. The CDR3 runs 16 residues. Germline CDR1 and CDR2: WSHSY and SAAADI. CDR3 DNA: TGCGCCAGCAGTGAAGGGACAGAAGGCCTTAACTATGGCTACACCTTC. Its protein is CASSEGTEGLNYGYTF.

There are a few counts of this clone. CDR3 bases: TGCAGCGGGCGGGCTAGCGGATCCTACGAGCAGTACTTC. It codes for CSGRASGSYEQYF. The chain couples TRBV29-1 to TRBJ2-7; TRBD2 matches at 7 bases. CDR3 length: 13 amino acids. Germline CDR1 SQVTM, CDR2 ANQGSEA. The V gene end was trimmed by 7 bases and the J gene end by 1 base; junction bases not matched to a gene: 7.

This chain connects TRBV18 to TRBJ2-7; D perhaps matches TRBD2 (5 bases). The CDR3 covers 15 residues. CDR1 and CDR2 from the germline V gene are KGHSH and LQKENI. Trimming left V 4 bases short and J 3 bases short, with 16 bases between. As DNA, the CDR3 is TGTGCCAGCTCACGGCAAGGAGGAGGATACTACGAGCAGTACTTC. This sequence encodes CASSRQGGGYYEQYF.